Presented here are 8 T cell receptor beta chains from one specimen sequenced in a study of tumor and adjacent non-tumor tissue in lung cancer. The template was RNA from unsorted bulk tissue. The normal lung tissue was taken more than 3 cm from the tumor edge. TCRbeta libraries were built with three rounds of nested PCR, modified from ARM-PCR. One entry per CDR3 protein results from TCRdb running MiXCR on the multiplex PCR reads. The sample lists more than 60,000 distinct CDR3 sequences; about 77% were seen once. Sequencing was done on a sample of distant non-tumor lung tissue. The receptors were sampled from a man in his sixties with non-small cell lung cancer.

This clonotype was counted at least ten times. The J gene is TRBJ2-3, the V gene TRBV7-9; 14 positions match TRBD2. Trimming at V came to 2 bases and at J to 3 bases, leaving 4 bases not matched to a gene. Germline CDR1 is SEHNR and CDR2 is FQNEAQ (reference sequence). This CDR3 spans 17 amino acids. For the CDR3, the DNA is TGTGCCAGCAGCTTATGGTGGACTAGCGGGAGGACAGATACGCAGTATTTT. Amino acid sequence: CASSLWWTSGRTDTQYF.

The rearrangement links TRBV6-1 to TRBJ2-5; 9 bases map to TRBD1. The DNA end is a closer match to TRBJ2-7, so the J assignment may be wrong. The CDR3 consists of 14 residues. Germline V gene lookup returns CDR1 MNHNS and CDR2 SASEGT. The CDR3 DNA reads TGTGCCAGCAGTGCCACGGACAGGGGCTACGAGCAGTACTTC. Translated, it gives CASSATDRGYEQYF.

On this clonotype itself: Being one base from a much bigger clone, this may be a read error. The V call is TRBV5-4, the J call TRBJ2-3; D is uncertain. Trimming left V 8 bases short and J 1 base short, with 8 bases between. Germline CDR1 SGHNT, CDR2 YYREEE (reference sequence). This CDR3 comprises 12 residues. This chain's CDR3 is CARSLRTDTQYF. Written as DNA, the CDR3 is TGTGCCAGGAGCCTCCGCACAGATACGCAGTATTTT.

Of note for this clonotype: A junction end diverges from the germline sequence, so it may reflect a read error. The chain uses TRBV29-1 and TRBJ2-7; tentative D call: TRBD2 (7 bases). The CDR3 runs 15 residues. CDR1 is SQVTM and CDR2 is ANQGSEA in the germline V gene. The CDR3 reads CSVEPGGEETYEQYF. The CDR3 DNA sequence: TGCAGTGTTGAACCGGGGGGCGAGGAGACCTACGAGCAGTACTTC.

Comments on this clonotype: One end of the junction varies from germline; a read error may be responsible. The chain couples TRBV29-1 to TRBJ2-5, with D perhaps matching TRBD1 (6 bases). The CDR3 is 13 residues long. From germline, CDR1 is SQVTM and CDR2 ANQGSEA. CDR3 in amino acids: CSVVDRYQVTEYF. The CDR3 DNA is TGCAGCGTAGTGGACAGATACCAAGTGACCGAGTACTTC.

Of note for this clonotype: A single base separates this from a much larger clone, so it may be a read error. Because it lacks the conserved phenylalanine or tryptophan at the end, this CDR3 is likely a read error. The V and J genes are TRBV6-2 or TRBV6-3 and TRBJ2-1, with TRBD1 matching over 7 bases. Losses at the gene ends were 5 bases for V and 3 bases for J; bases not matched to a gene: 1. Germline V gene lookup returns CDR1 MNHEY and CDR2 SVGEGT. The CDR3 covers 13 residues. This CDR3 is CASSRQGYNEQFS. As DNA, the CDR3 is TGTGCCAGCAGTAGACAGGGCTACAATGAGCAGTTCTCC.

This clonotype was found many times. The J gene is TRBJ2-5, the V gene TRBV20-1; D may be TRBD1 or TRBD2 (5 bases each). The V gene's germline CDR1 is DFQATT and CDR2 SNEGSKA (reference sequence). There are 14 residues in the CDR3. Trimming left V 3 bases short and J 5 bases short, with 16 bases between. The DNA of the CDR3 is TGCAGTGCTAGTCGGGACCCTCGAGCGGAGACCCAGTACTTC. It codes for CSASRDPRAETQYF.

The rearrangement links TRBV5-4 to TRBJ2-4; TRBD2 matches 7 bases. The junction had 8 bases not matched to a gene; V was cut back by 5 bases and J by 6 bases. The germline gives CDR1 SGHNT, CDR2 YYREEE (reference sequence). There are 14 residues in the CDR3. The CDR3 DNA is TGTGCCAGCAGTCCGTGGCGGGAGTTAAACATTCAGTACTTC. Translation gives CASSPWRELNIQYF.